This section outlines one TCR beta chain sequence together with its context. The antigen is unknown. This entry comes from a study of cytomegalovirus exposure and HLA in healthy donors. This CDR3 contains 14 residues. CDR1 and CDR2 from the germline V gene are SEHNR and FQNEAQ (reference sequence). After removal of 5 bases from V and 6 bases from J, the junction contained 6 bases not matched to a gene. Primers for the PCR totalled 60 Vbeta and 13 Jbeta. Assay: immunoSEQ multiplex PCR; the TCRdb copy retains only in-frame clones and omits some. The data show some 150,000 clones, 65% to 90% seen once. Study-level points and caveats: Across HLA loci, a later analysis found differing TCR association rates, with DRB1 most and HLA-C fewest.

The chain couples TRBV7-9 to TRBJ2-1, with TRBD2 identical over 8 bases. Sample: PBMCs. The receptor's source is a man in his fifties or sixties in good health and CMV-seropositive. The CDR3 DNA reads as TGTGCCAGCAGCACCGGGACTAGAACCAATGAGCAGTTCTTC. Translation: CASSTGTRTNEQFF.